This T cell receptor beta chain was recorded in a study of T cells in localized non-small cell lung cancer. Germline CDR1 is MDHEN and CDR2 is SYDVKM. Trimming cost V 5 bases and J 4 bases; bases outside gene matches: 2. CDR3 length: 14 residues. Only in-frame clones appear in the TCRdb table, and some are missing; sequencing was by immunoSEQ multiplex PCR. The sample lists about 35,000 clones, approximately 90% seen once, with roughly 12% in the top ten. The chain joins TRBV28 to TRBJ2-3; TRBD1 matches at 11 bases. The sequencing here drew on peripheral blood mononuclear cells, taken before any cancer treatment. This receptor was identified in a female donor at least 60 years old with stage II lung adenocarcinoma. CDR3 nucleotide sequence: TGTGCCAGCAGTACGGGACAGGGGGCAGATACGCAGTATTTT. This gives the protein CASSTGQGADTQYF. The variable domain in full, completed from reference TRBV28 and TRBJ2-3, reads DVKVTQSSRYLVKRTGEKVFLECVQDMDHENMFWYRQDPGLGLRLIYFSYDVKMKEKGDIPEGYSVSREKKERFSLILESASTNQTSMYLCASSTGQGADTQYFGPGTRLTVL.